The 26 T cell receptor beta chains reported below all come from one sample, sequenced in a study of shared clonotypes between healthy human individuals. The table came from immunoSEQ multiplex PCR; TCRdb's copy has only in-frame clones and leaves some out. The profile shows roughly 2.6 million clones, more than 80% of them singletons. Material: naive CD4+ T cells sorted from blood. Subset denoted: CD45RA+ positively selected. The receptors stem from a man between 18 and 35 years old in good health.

CDR3 bases: TGTGCCAGCAGTCACGGACTAGCGGGATGGGGCACCGGGGAGCTGTTTTTT. It is translated as CASSHGLAGWGTGELFF. The chain links TRBV28 to TRBJ2-2; 12 bases fit TRBD2. V was pared by 5 bases and J by 4 bases, with 8 bases of the junction left unmatched. Germline V gives CDR1 MDHEN, CDR2 SYDVKM. There are 17 residues in the CDR3.

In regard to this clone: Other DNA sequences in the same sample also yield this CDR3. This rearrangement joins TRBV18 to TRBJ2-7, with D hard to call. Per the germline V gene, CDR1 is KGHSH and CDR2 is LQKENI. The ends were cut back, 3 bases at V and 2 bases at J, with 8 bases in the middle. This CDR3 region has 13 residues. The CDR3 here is CASSPVGTYEQYF. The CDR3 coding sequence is TGTGCCAGCTCACCGGTTGGGACCTACGAGCAGTACTTC.

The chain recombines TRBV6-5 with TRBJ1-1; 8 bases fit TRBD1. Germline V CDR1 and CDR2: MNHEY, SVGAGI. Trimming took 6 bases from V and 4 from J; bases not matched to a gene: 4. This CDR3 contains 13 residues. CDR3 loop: CASRTGVGTEAFF. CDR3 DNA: TGTGCCAGCAGGACAGGGGTAGGCACTGAAGCTTTCTTT.

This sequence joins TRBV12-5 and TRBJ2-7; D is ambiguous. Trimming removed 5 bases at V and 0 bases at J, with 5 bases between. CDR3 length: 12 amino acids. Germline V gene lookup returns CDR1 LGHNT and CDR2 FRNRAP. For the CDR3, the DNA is TGTGCTAGTGGTGTAATCTCCTACGAGCAGTACTTC. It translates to CASGVISYEQYF.

CDR3 in DNA: TGTGCCAGCAGTTACTCGAAACAGGGCAACAATGAGCAGTTCTTC. Amino acids: CASSYSKQGNNEQFF. The chain carries TRBV6-6 and TRBJ2-1, with D tentatively TRBD1 (6 bases). The CDR3 is 15 amino acids. Germline CDR1 reads MNHNY; CDR2 reads SVGAGI (reference sequence). Trimming removed 0 bases from V and 5 bases from J, with 11 bases in between.

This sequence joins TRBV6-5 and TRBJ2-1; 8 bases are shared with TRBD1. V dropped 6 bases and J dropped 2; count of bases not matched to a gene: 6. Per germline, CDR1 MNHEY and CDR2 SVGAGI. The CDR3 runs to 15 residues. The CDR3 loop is CASSPGQGPYNEQFF. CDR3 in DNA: TGTGCCAGCAGCCCCGGACAGGGCCCCTACAATGAGCAGTTCTTC.

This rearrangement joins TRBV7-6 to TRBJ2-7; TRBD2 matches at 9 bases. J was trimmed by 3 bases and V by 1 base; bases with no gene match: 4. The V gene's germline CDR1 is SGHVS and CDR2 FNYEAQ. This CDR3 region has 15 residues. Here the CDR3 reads CASSLGASGIYEQYF. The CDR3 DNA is TGTGCCAGCAGCTTAGGGGCTAGCGGGATCTACGAGCAGTACTTC.

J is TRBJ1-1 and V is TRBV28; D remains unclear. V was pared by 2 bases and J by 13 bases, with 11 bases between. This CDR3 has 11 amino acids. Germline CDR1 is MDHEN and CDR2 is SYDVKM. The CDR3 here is CASSLQREGFF. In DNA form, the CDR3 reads TGTGCCAGCAGTTTACAGCGGGAGGGTTTCTTT. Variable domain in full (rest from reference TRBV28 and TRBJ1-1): DVKVTQSSRYLVKRTGEKVFLECVQDMDHENMFWYRQDPGLGLRLIYFSYDVKMKEKGDIPEGYSVSREKKERFSLILESASTNQTSMYLCASSLQREGFFGQGTRLTVV.

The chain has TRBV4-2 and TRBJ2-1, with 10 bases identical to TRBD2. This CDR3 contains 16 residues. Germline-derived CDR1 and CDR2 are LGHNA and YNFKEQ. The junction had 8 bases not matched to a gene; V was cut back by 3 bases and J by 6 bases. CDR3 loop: CASSHLAGAVSNEQFF. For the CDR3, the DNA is TGTGCCAGCAGCCACCTAGCGGGGGCCGTTAGCAATGAGCAGTTCTTC.

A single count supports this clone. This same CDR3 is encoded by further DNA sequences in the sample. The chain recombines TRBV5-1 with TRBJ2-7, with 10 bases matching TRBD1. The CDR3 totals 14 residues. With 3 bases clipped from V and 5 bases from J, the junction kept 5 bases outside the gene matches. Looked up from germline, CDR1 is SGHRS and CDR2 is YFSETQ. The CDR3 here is CASSWGTGVDEQYF. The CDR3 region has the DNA TGCGCCAGCAGCTGGGGGACAGGGGTGGACGAGCAGTACTTC.

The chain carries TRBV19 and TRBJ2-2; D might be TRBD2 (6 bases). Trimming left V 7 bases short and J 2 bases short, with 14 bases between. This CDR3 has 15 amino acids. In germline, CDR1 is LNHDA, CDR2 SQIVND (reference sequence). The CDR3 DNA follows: TGTGCCAGTAAGACCGGGACTTTAAACACCGGGGAGCTGTTTTTT. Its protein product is CASKTGTLNTGELFF. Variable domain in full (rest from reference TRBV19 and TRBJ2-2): DGGITQSPKYLFRKEGQNVTLSCEQNLNHDAMYWYRQDPGQGLRLIYYSQIVNDFQKGDIAEGYSVSREKKESFPLTVTSAQKNPTAFYLCASKTGTLNTGELFFGEGSRLTVL.

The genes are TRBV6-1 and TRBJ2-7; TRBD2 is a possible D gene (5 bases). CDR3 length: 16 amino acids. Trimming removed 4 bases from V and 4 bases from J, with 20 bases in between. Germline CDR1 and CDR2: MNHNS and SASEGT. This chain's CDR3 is CASSGTPGSLPYEQYF. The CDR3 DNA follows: TGTGCCAGCAGTGGAACCCCGGGGAGCCTACCATACGAGCAGTACTTC.

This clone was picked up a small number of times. CDR3 DNA: TGTGCCAGCAGTCCCGCCCCGTGGGCGGGCACCGGGGAGCTGTTTTTT. This sequence encodes CASSPAPWAGTGELFF. This chain links TRBV27 with TRBJ2-2, with a tentative D call TRBD2 (5 bases). The CDR3 spans 16 residues. Per germline, CDR1 MNHEY and CDR2 SMNVEV (reference sequence). Trimming took 5 bases from V and 4 from J, leaving 17 bases between them.

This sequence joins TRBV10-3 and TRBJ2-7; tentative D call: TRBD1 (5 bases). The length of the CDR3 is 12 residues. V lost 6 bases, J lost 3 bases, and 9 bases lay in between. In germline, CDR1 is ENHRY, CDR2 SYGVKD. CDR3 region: CAIRAGIYEQYF. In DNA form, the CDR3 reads TGTGCCATCAGGGCAGGGATCTACGAGCAGTACTTC.

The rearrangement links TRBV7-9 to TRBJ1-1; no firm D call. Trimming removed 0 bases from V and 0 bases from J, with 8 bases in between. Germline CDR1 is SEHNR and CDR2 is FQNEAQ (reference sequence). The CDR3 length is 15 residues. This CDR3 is CASSLAYGMNTEAFF. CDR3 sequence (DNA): TGTGCCAGCAGCTTAGCTTACGGTATGAACACTGAAGCTTTCTTT.

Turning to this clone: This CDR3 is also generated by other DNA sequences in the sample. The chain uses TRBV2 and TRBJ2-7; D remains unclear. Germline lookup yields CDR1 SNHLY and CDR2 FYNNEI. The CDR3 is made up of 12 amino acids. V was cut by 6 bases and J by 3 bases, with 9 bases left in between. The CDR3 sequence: CASRRSSYEQYF. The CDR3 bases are TGTGCCAGCAGAAGGTCGAGCTACGAGCAGTACTTC.

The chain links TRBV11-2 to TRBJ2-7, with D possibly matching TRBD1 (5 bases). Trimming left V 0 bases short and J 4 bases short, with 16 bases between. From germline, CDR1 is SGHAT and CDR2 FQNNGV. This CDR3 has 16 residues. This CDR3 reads CASSLDRVNRNYEQYF. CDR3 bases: TGTGCCAGCAGCTTAGATAGGGTAAACAGGAATTACGAGCAGTACTTC.

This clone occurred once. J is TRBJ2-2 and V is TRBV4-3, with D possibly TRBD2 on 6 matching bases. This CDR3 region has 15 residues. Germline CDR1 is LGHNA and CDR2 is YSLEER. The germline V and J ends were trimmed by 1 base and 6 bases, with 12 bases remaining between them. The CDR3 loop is CASSQAGAVPGELFF. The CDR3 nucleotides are TGCGCCAGCAGCCAAGCGGGAGCGGTCCCCGGGGAGCTGTTTTTT.

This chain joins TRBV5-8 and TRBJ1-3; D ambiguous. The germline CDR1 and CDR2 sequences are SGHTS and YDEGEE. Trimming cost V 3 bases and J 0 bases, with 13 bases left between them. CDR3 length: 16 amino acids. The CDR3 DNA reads TGTGCCAGCAGCTCGCCGACCCTTATCTCTGGAAACACCATATATTTT. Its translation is CASSSPTLISGNTIYF.

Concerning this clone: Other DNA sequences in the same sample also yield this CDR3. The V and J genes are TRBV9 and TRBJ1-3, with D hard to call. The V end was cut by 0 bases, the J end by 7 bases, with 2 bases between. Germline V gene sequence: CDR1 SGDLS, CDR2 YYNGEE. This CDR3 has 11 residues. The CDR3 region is CASSVGNTIYF. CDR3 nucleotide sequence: TGTGCCAGCAGCGTAGGTAACACCATATATTTT.

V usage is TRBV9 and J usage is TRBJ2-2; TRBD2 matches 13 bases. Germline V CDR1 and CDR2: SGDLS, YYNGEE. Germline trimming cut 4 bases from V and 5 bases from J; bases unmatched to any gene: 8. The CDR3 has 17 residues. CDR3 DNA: TGTGCCAGCAGCTCAAGGACTAGCGGGAGTACAACCGGGGAGCTGTTTTTT. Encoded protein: CASSSRTSGSTTGELFF. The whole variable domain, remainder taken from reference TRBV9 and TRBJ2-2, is DSGVTQTPKHLITATGQRVTLRCSPRSGDLSVYWYQQSLDQGLQFLIQYYNGEERAKGNILERFSAQQFPDLHSELNLSSLELGDSALYFCASSSRTSGSTTGELFFGEGSRLTVL.

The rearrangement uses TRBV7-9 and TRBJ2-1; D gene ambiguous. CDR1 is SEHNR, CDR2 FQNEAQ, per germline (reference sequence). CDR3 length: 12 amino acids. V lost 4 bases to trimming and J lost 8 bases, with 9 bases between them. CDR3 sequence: CASSYDTDEQFF. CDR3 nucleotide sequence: TGTGCCAGCAGCTACGATACGGATGAGCAGTTCTTC.

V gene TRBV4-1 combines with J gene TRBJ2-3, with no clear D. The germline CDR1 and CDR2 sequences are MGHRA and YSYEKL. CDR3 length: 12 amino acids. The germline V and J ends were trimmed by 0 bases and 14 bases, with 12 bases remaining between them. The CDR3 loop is CASSQEVGDVYF. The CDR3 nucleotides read TGCGCCAGCAGCCAAGAGGTTGGGGATGTGTATTTT.

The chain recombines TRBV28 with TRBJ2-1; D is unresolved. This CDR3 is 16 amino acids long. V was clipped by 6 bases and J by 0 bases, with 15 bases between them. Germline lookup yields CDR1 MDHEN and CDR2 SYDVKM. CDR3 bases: TGTGCCAGCAGCCGAGCTCATTCGAGCTCCTACAATGAGCAGTTCTTC. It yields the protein CASSRAHSSSYNEQFF.

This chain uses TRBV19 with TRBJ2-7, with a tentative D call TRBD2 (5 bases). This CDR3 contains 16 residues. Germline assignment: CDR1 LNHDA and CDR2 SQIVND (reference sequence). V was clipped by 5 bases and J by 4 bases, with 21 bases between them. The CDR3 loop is CASSSAGPRGIYEQYF. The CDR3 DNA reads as TGTGCCAGTAGTTCAGCCGGGCCCAGAGGGATATACGAGCAGTACTTC.

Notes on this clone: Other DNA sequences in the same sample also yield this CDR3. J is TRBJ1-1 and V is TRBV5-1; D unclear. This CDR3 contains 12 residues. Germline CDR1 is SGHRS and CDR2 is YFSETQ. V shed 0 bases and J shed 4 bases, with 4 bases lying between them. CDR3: CASSLGSTEAFF. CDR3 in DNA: TGCGCCAGCAGCTTGGGTAGCACTGAAGCTTTCTTT.